Listed below are T cell receptor beta chains from one sample, sequenced in a study of tissue T cells after allogeneic stem cell transplantation. The protocol was immunoSEQ multiplex PCR, while the TCRdb copy is restricted to in-frame clones and leaves out a portion. The table records over 3,000 clones, roughly 75% of them present only once. The sample consisted of small intestine tissue, taken at autopsy. Receptors originate from a male patient over 55 with steroid-refractory graft-versus-host disease after an allogeneic stem cell transplant. Among the T cells, some may be from the graft donor. Each CDR3 is given with its conserved first and last residue.

v_call: TRBV5-1
j_call: TRBJ2-3
cdr3_aa: CASSFTDTQYF

v_call: TRBV30
j_call: TRBJ2-7
cdr3_aa: CAWSVQGASYEQYF

v_call: TRBV27
j_call: TRBJ2-5
cdr3_aa: CASSWGPERGTQYF

v_call: TRBV2
j_call: TRBJ1-2
cdr3_aa: CASTKNRGAEGYTF

v_call: TRBV6-5
j_call: TRBJ1-2
cdr3_aa: CASISEGAFYGYTF

v_call: TRBV5-1
j_call: TRBJ2-1
cdr3_aa: CASSPQANEQFF

v_call: TRBV7-2
j_call: TRBJ2-7
cdr3_aa: CASSLAIPGTGRSYEQYF

v_call: TRBV2
j_call: TRBJ2-1
cdr3_aa: CASSVWETSGGLSSYNEQFF

v_call: TRBV6-2/TRBV6-3
j_call: TRBJ2-7
cdr3_aa: CASSYVGGSYEQYF

v_call: TRBV21-1
j_call: TRBJ2-3
cdr3_aa: CASRTDQSQQGAFQALVTDTQYF

v_call: TRBV6-2/TRBV6-3
j_call: TRBJ2-7
cdr3_aa: CASSFTGGGYEQYF

v_call: TRBV5-1
j_call: TRBJ1-6
cdr3_aa: CASSLGGGSISYNSPLHF

v_call: TRBV7-8
j_call: TRBJ2-3
cdr3_aa: CASSEQVSWTDTQYF

v_call: TRBV29-1
j_call: TRBJ1-5
cdr3_aa: CSAGSRDQPQHF

v_call: TRBV2
j_call: TRBJ1-2
cdr3_aa: CASSEAGRVVYGYTF

v_call: TRBV5-1
j_call: TRBJ1-2
cdr3_aa: CASSWTATDYGYTF

v_call: TRBV19
j_call: TRBJ2-3
cdr3_aa: CASSIASGAGTDTQYF

v_call: TRBV5-4
j_call: TRBJ2-5
cdr3_aa: CASSSLAGNQETQYF

v_call: TRBV7-8
j_call: TRBJ1-6
cdr3_aa: CASSLGTQGSNSPLHF

v_call: TRBV10-2
j_call: TRBJ2-3
cdr3_aa: CASSEQRGGLKSTDTQYF

v_call: TRBV28
j_call: TRBJ1-1
cdr3_aa: CASSLGQAGPAEAFF

v_call: TRBV5-1
j_call: TRBJ2-2
cdr3_aa: CASSLVSDTGELFF

v_call: TRBV5-1
j_call: TRBJ2-5
cdr3_aa: CASSLSTGSQETQYF

v_call: TRBV3-1/TRBV3-2
j_call: TRBJ2-2
cdr3_aa: CASSPSNTGELFF

v_call: TRBV28
j_call: TRBJ1-1
cdr3_aa: CASRYTGDNTEAFF

v_call: TRBV28
j_call: TRBJ2-2
cdr3_aa: CASHSGGASPAGELFF

v_call: TRBV28
j_call: TRBJ1-1
cdr3_aa: CASSLWGDVTEAFF

v_call: TRBV7-2
j_call: TRBJ1-2
cdr3_aa: CASSLPGADYGYTF

v_call: TRBV3-1/TRBV3-2
j_call: TRBJ2-6
cdr3_aa: CASSLPSGANVLTF